Below are 16 T cell receptor beta chains sequenced from a single sample in a study of blood T cell repertoires in COVID-19. Assay used: immunoSEQ multiplex PCR; TCRdb lists only in-frame clones, some missing. The sample holds around 72,000 clones, around 87% seen once. The specimen sequenced was peripheral blood. The source of these receptors is a man aged 45 to 65 with active COVID-19.

The V call is TRBV28, the J call TRBJ2-6, with 9 bases lining up with TRBD2. The length of the CDR3 is 18 residues. V shed 3 bases, J shed 0 bases, and the junction held 6 bases outside the gene matches. From germline, CDR1 is MDHEN and CDR2 SYDVKM. The DNA for the CDR3 is TGTGCCAGCAGTTTCGTTAGCGGGGGTAACTCTGGGGCCAACGTCCTGACTTTC. This sequence encodes CASSFVSGGNSGANVLTF. The whole variable domain, filled in from reference TRBV28 and TRBJ2-6, reads DVKVTQSSRYLVKRTGEKVFLECVQDMDHENMFWYRQDPGLGLRLIYFSYDVKMKEKGDIPEGYSVSREKKERFSLILESASTNQTSMYLCASSFVSGGNSGANVLTFGAGSRLTVL.

The chain couples TRBV30 to TRBJ2-1, with a tentative D call TRBD1 (7 bases). V was cut by 5 bases and J by 8 bases, with 16 bases left in between. The CDR3 is made up of 13 amino acids. Per the germline V gene, CDR1 is GTSNPN and CDR2 is SVGIG (reference sequence). The CDR3 protein is CAWGSGGGDEQFF. In DNA, the CDR3 is TGTGCCTGGGGGAGCGGAGGGGGCGATGAGCAGTTCTTC.

J is TRBJ2-2 and V is TRBV20-1; D gene uncertain. The CDR3 is 14 amino acids. Trimming pared 3 bases from V and 2 bases from J, leaving 10 bases between. CDR1 and CDR2 from the germline V gene are DFQATT and SNEGSKA (reference sequence). CDR3 coding DNA: TGCAGTGCTAGTCTTCACAGTAACACCGGGGAGCTGTTTTTT. It specifies CSASLHSNTGELFF.

This chain links TRBV28 with TRBJ1-2; the match to TRBD1 covers 9 bases. Trimming removed 5 bases from V and 4 bases from J; junction bases left unmatched: 5. The CDR3 spans 14 residues. CDR1 and CDR2 (germline): MDHEN, SYDVKM. CDR3 DNA: TGTGCCAGCAGTCCCCCGGGACAGGGCTATGGCTACACCTTC. Translated, it gives CASSPPGQGYGYTF.

This clone was detected only a few times. The rearrangement links TRBV27 to TRBJ2-7, with 10 bases that match TRBD1. The germline V gene has CDR1 MNHEY and CDR2 SMNVEV (reference sequence). CDR3 length: 17 residues. J was trimmed by 3 bases and V by 1 base; bases with no gene match: 9. The CDR3 loop is CASSLFRVGTGDYEQYF. The DNA for the CDR3 is TGTGCCAGCAGTTTATTCAGAGTGGGGACAGGGGACTACGAGCAGTACTTC.

The chain uses TRBV6-1 and TRBJ1-2; D call uncertain. The CDR3 contains 11 residues. The germline V gene has CDR1 MNHNS and CDR2 SASEGT. Trimming took 1 base from V and 8 from J, leaving 5 bases between them. The DNA of the CDR3 is TGTGCCAGCAGTGAAGGGGCAGGCTACACCTTC. The encoded protein is CASSEGAGYTF.

A few counts support this clone. This chain uses TRBV7-2 with TRBJ2-1; D may be TRBD1 (5 bases). CDR3 length equals 15 residues. In germline, CDR1 is SGHTA, CDR2 FQGNSA. The V gene lost 1 base and the J gene lost 7 bases, with 14 bases spanning the gap. The CDR3 loop is CASSLGGGQINEQFF. The CDR3 DNA is TGTGCCAGCAGCTTAGGGGGCGGTCAGATTAATGAGCAGTTCTTC.

This chain joins TRBV7-2 and TRBJ2-1; 8 positions match TRBD2. V gave up 4 bases and J gave up 0 bases; unmatched junction bases: 2. Germline CDR1 is SGHTA and CDR2 is FQGNSA. The CDR3 runs 15 residues. CDR3 bases: TGTGCCAGCAGCTCCGCGGGGGGCTCCTACAATGAGCAGTTCTTC. As protein: CASSSAGGSYNEQFF.

V gene TRBV25-1 combines with J gene TRBJ2-1, with 9 positions matching TRBD1. Losses at the gene ends were 3 bases for V and 8 bases for J; bases not matched to a gene: 5. CDR3 length: 14 amino acids. CDR1 and CDR2 from the germline V gene are MGHDK and SYGVNS. CDR3 DNA sequence: TGTGCCAGCAGTGACAGAGGACAGGGGCATGAGCAGTTCTTC. It encodes CASSDRGQGHEQFF.

The rearrangement joins TRBV14 to TRBJ2-5, with D tentatively TRBD2 (6 bases). CDR3 length equals 15 residues. Looked up from germline, CDR1 is SGHDN and CDR2 is FVKESK. Between the trimmed V and J ends, which lost 6 bases and 5 bases, there was a span of 19 bases. CDR3 in DNA: TGTGCCAGCAGTCATTTGGGCGCAGGGAGGGAGACCCAGTACTTC. Translating it yields CASSHLGAGRETQYF.

The chain carries TRBV3-1 (or the pseudogene TRBV3-2) and TRBJ2-5, with TRBD2 identical over 8 bases. The V and J ends lost 4 bases and 4 bases, in that order; junction bases with no gene match: 8. There are 15 residues in the CDR3. Germline V gene sequence: CDR1 LGHDT, CDR2 YNNKEL (reference sequence). CDR3: CASSPGGEIGETQYF. CDR3 bases: TGTGCCAGCAGCCCCGGGGGGGAGATCGGAGAGACCCAGTACTTC.

The V gene is TRBV3-1 (or the pseudogene TRBV3-2), the J gene TRBJ1-5; a weak D match, TRBD1 (5 bases). Germline V gene lookup returns CDR1 LGHDT and CDR2 YNNKEL (reference sequence). The V end was cut by 2 bases, the J end by 6 bases, with 8 bases between. The CDR3 is 13 residues long. CDR3 DNA: TGTGCCAGCAGCCAACGGGGGGGTCAGCCCCAGCATTTT. Protein product: CASSQRGGQPQHF.

As for this clone: Additional DNA sequences in this sample encode the identical CDR3. This sequence joins TRBV7-3 and TRBJ2-3, with 8 bases fitting TRBD1. The CDR3 contains 16 residues. Germline loops: CDR1 SGHTA, CDR2 FQGTGA. V shed 2 bases and J 1 base; nucleotides not matched to a gene: 5. CDR3 region: CASSLRGTGGTDTQYF. The CDR3 DNA follows: TGTGCCAGCAGCTTACGGGGGACAGGAGGCACAGATACGCAGTATTTT.

The chain employs TRBV27 and TRBJ2-2, with D hard to call. Trimming removed 2 bases from V and 1 base from J, with 11 bases in between. In germline, CDR1 is MNHEY, CDR2 SMNVEV (reference sequence). CDR3 length: 16 amino acids. The CDR3 loop is CASSLGLTVNTGELFF. CDR3 DNA sequence: TGTGCCAGCAGTTTAGGGCTTACTGTGAACACCGGGGAGCTGTTTTTT.

The chain uses TRBV5-1 and TRBJ2-3; possible D gene TRBD1, 6 bases. This CDR3 contains 13 residues. Germline loops: CDR1 SGHRS, CDR2 YFSETQ. V dropped 4 bases and J dropped 4 bases, with 10 bases sitting between them. CDR3 DNA: TGCGCCAGCAGCGGAACAGGGTCAGATACGCAGTATTTT. This translates into CASSGTGSDTQYF.

The V and J genes are TRBV4-3 and TRBJ2-3, with no clear D. V lost 6 bases and J lost 0, with 10 bases in between. The CDR3 is 14 amino acids. CDR1 LGHNA and CDR2 YSLEER come from the germline V gene. The CDR3 spells CASSADSSTDTQYF. For the CDR3, the DNA is TGCGCCAGCAGTGCCGACTCAAGCACAGATACGCAGTATTTT.